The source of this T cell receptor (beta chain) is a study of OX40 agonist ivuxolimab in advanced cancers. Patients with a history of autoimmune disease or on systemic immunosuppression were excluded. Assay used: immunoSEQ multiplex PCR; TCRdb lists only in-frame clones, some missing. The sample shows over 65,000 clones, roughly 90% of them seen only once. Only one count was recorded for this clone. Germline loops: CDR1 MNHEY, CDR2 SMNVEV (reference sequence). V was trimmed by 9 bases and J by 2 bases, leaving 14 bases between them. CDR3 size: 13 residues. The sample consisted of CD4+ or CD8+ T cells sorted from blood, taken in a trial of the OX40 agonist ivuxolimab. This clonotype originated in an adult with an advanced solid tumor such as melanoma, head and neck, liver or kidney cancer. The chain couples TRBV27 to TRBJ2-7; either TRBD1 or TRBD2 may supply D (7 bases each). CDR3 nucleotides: TGTGCCAGTGGGGGGGACAGTACCTACGAGCAGTACTTC. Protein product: CASGGDSTYEQYF.